This T cell receptor beta chain was found in a study of T cell responses to AZD1222 COVID-19 vaccine. Libraries were prepared by immunoSEQ multiplex PCR; TCRdb keeps only in-frame clonotypes and omits some of them. The table records 85,000 to 120,000 clones, roughly 83% of them present only once. This clonotype originated in an adult in good health. The material sequenced was peripheral blood, taken on day 0 of AZD1222 vaccination.

Here the CDR3 reads CASSFVNSFTNTGELFF. The DNA for the CDR3 is TGTGCCAGCAGTTTTGTAAACAGTTTTACGAACACCGGGGAGCTGTTTTTT. The genes are TRBV28 and TRBJ2-2; no reliable D call. V lost 3 bases, J lost 0 bases, and 14 bases lay in between. The CDR3 loop spans 17 amino acids. The germline CDR1 and CDR2 sequences are MDHEN and SYDVKM. Full variable domain (rest looked up from reference TRBV28 and TRBJ2-2): DVKVTQSSRYLVKRTGEKVFLECVQDMDHENMFWYRQDPGLGLRLIYFSYDVKMKEKGDIPEGYSVSREKKERFSLILESASTNQTSMYLCASSFVNSFTNTGELFFGEGSRLTVL.